This TCR beta chain originates from a study of shared clonotypes between healthy human individuals. Note on this clone: The antigen remains unidentified.

Assay runs were performed at deep level. Repertoires were generated with immunoSEQ multiplex PCR, while TCRdb's copy carries only in-frame clones and drops some. The sample has hundreds of thousands of clones, roughly 96% seen once. Naive CD8 cells lacked CD45RO and underwent positive selection for CCR7, leaving out terminally differentiated effector memory CD45RA+ cells. All donors were healthy HIV-negative adults lacking recent acute infections or vaccinations. Study results and caveats: Rarefaction showed sorted-subset sequencing was incomplete despite large depth.

The ends were cut back, 4 bases at V and 6 bases at J, with 12 bases in the middle. This CDR3 is 14 amino acids long. Per the germline V gene, CDR1 is MDHEN and CDR2 is SYDVKM. The sequenced sample consisted of naive CD8+ T cells sorted from blood. This chain connects TRBV28 to TRBJ2-2; tentatively, D is TRBD1 (5 bases). The sequence was collected from a woman aged 25 to 39 in good health. CDR3 nucleotides: TGTGCCAGCAGTTCCTCAGGGTTGCCCGGGGAGCTGTTTTTT. This gives the protein CASSSSGLPGELFF.